The 16 T cell receptor beta chains given below trace back to one sample, sequenced in a study of blood T cell repertoires in COVID-19. The repertoire was sequenced with immunoSEQ multiplex PCR; TCRdb's copy has only in-frame clones and lacks some. The sample records 250,000 to 300,000 clones, about 85% being singletons. Sequenced material: peripheral blood. The origin of the receptors is a man younger than 30 with active or convalescent COVID-19.

J is TRBJ2-5 and V is TRBV11-2; tentatively, D is TRBD2 (5 bases). V lost 1 base and J lost 1, with 10 bases in between. Germline values: CDR1 SGHAT, CDR2 FQNNGV. This CDR3 has 15 residues. CDR3 region: CASSLGQRSQETQYF. The CDR3 DNA reads as TGTGCCAGCAGCTTAGGGCAGCGGTCCCAAGAGACCCAGTACTTC.

The chain carries TRBV19 and TRBJ2-1; TRBD2 is a possible D gene (5 bases). V was cut by 6 bases and J by 5 bases, with 17 bases left in between. The CDR3 consists of 15 residues. Germline assignment: CDR1 LNHDA and CDR2 SQIVND (reference sequence). The CDR3 DNA follows: TGTGCCAGTAGCCAATGGACTCACCAGAACAATGAGCAGTTCTTC. It translates to CASSQWTHQNNEQFF.

This clone was seen a single time. Distinct nucleotide sequences in the sample also encode this CDR3. The rearrangement uses TRBV24-1 and TRBJ2-5, with 7 bases lining up with TRBD1. J was trimmed by 2 bases and V by 3 bases; bases with no gene match: 2. CDR3 length: 14 residues. Germline V CDR1 and CDR2: KGHDR, SFDVKD. CDR3 residues: CATSDPGQQETQYF. CDR3 DNA: TGTGCCACCAGTGATCCGGGACAGCAAGAGACCCAGTACTTC.

The chain has TRBV7-9 and TRBJ1-3; TRBD1 matches at 10 bases. CDR3 length equals 17 residues. Per the germline V gene, CDR1 is SEHNR and CDR2 is FQNEAQ (reference sequence). With V trimmed by 3 bases and J by 3 bases, 8 bases remained unmatched. In DNA, the CDR3 is TGTGCCAGCAGCTTGTCACCGACAGGGGGCTTTGGAAACACCATATATTTT. It yields the protein CASSLSPTGGFGNTIYF.

This chain connects TRBV5-6 to TRBJ2-7, with a possible D match to TRBD1 (6 bases). CDR3 length: 16 residues. Germline V gene sequence: CDR1 SGHDT, CDR2 YYEEEE. V was trimmed by 0 bases and J by 2 bases, leaving 15 bases between them. CDR3 DNA sequence: TGTGCCAGCAGCTTGGCCGAGGGACACCTGACCTACGAGCAGTACTTC. It is translated as CASSLAEGHLTYEQYF.

This chain links TRBV7-9 with TRBJ2-5, with a possible D match to TRBD2 (5 bases). CDR1 is SEHNR and CDR2 is FQNEAQ in the germline V gene (reference sequence). The CDR3 loop spans 16 amino acids. V was clipped by 2 bases and J by 4 bases, with 17 bases between them. CDR3 amino acids: CASSLPGPPAGETQYF. CDR3 nucleotide sequence: TGTGCCAGCAGCTTACCCGGGCCTCCCGCGGGAGAGACCCAGTACTTC.

Of note for this clone: The same CDR3 also results from other DNA sequences found in this sample. This chain connects TRBV12-3 or TRBV12-4 to TRBJ1-1; D possibly corresponds to TRBD1 (6 bases). V dropped 6 bases and J dropped 1 base, with 9 bases sitting between them. The CDR3 is 13 amino acids. The CDR3 here is CASSLGANTEAFF. The CDR3 DNA reads TGTGCCAGCAGCCTGGGGGCGAACACTGAAGCTTTCTTT.

The chain uses TRBV5-1 and TRBJ2-7; D possibly corresponds to TRBD1 (5 bases). Germline V CDR1 and CDR2: SGHRS, YFSETQ. The CDR3 runs to 14 residues. The V gene lost 4 bases and the J gene lost 1 base, with 12 bases spanning the gap. The CDR3 DNA sequence: TGCGCCAGCAGCCTAGGGGCCCCATCCTACGAGCAGTACTTC. Its protein is CASSLGAPSYEQYF.

The V call is TRBV3-1 (or the pseudogene TRBV3-2), the J call TRBJ2-2, with D unresolved. The length of the CDR3 is 13 residues. V lost 0 bases and J lost 5, with 4 bases in between. Germline CDR1 is LGHDT and CDR2 is YNNKEL (reference sequence). CDR3 in DNA: TGTGCCAGCAGCCAAGACCAAACCGGGGAGCTGTTTTTT. Translating gives CASSQDQTGELFF.

The V call is TRBV19, the J call TRBJ1-2; possible D gene TRBD1, 5 bases. The CDR3 runs 13 residues. V shed 7 bases and J shed 2 bases, with 11 bases lying between them. Germline CDR1 is LNHDA and CDR2 is SQIVND (reference sequence). CDR3 coding DNA: TGTGCCAGTACAATAAGGGGAAACTATGGCTACACCTTC. Translated: CASTIRGNYGYTF.

This chain joins TRBV5-4 and TRBJ2-1; D might be TRBD1 (5 bases). The CDR3 length is 13 residues. V was clipped by 0 bases and J by 6 bases, with 7 bases between them. Germline values: CDR1 SGHNT, CDR2 YYREEE (reference sequence). The CDR3 sequence is CASSLVDSNEQFF. In nucleotides, the CDR3 is TGTGCCAGCAGCTTGGTCGACAGCAATGAGCAGTTCTTC.

The gene calls are TRBV10-3 and TRBJ2-1; 9 positions agree with TRBD1. This CDR3 region has 16 residues. The V gene end was trimmed by 4 bases and the J gene end by 3 bases; junction bases not matched to a gene: 7. Germline-derived CDR1 and CDR2 are ENHRY and SYGVKD. CDR3 in amino acids: CAISGPGQGRYNEQFF. Written as DNA, the CDR3 is TGTGCCATCAGTGGTCCGGGACAGGGACGCTACAATGAGCAGTTCTTC.

The chain combines TRBV2 with TRBJ2-5; 10 positions match TRBD2. The CDR3 extends over 12 amino acids. CDR1 and CDR2 from the germline V gene are SNHLY and FYNNEI. V trimming: 9 bases; J trimming: 7 bases; junction bases outside the gene matches: 5. As DNA, the CDR3 is TGTGCCAGATCTGTAGCGGGAGGGACCCAGTACTTC. It yields the protein CARSVAGGTQYF.

The chain has TRBV28 and TRBJ2-3; perhaps TRBD1 as D (5 bases). The germline V gene encodes CDR1 MDHEN and CDR2 SYDVKM. Trimming removed 3 bases at V and 4 bases at J, with 5 bases between. CDR3 size: 12 residues. The CDR3 DNA is TGTGCCAGCAGTTTCAGGGCAGATACGCAGTATTTT. Protein: CASSFRADTQYF.

This sequence joins TRBV6-5 and TRBJ2-1; either TRBD1 or TRBD2 may supply D (7 bases each). The CDR3 runs 15 residues. Trimming stripped 10 bases from V and 7 bases from J, with 23 bases between. Germline V gives CDR1 MNHEY, CDR2 SVGAGI. CDR3 amino acids: CATRGGGPVNNEQFF. The CDR3 bases are TGTGCCACCAGGGGGGGAGGGCCGGTGAATAATGAGCAGTTCTTC.

Ten or more counts support this clone. The rearrangement joins TRBV2 to TRBJ1-5; D is undetermined. CDR1 and CDR2 from the germline V gene are SNHLY and FYNNEI. Trimming pared 8 bases from V and 3 bases from J, leaving 17 bases between. The CDR3 length is 15 residues. The CDR3 region has the DNA TGTGCCAGCCGGTGGGGAGTGGGCAACAATCAGCCCCAGCATTTT. Translated: CASRWGVGNNQPQHF.